The 5 T cell receptor beta chains reported below all come from one sample, sequenced in a study of T cell responses to AZD1222 COVID-19 vaccine. Produced via immunoSEQ multiplex PCR; TCRdb's table is partial and in-frame only. The sample lists roughly 100,000 clones; 82% were seen once. Sequencing used peripheral blood, obtained on day 0 of AZD1222 vaccination. These TCRs come from an adult in good health.

On this clone itself: The sample has other DNA sequences that encode this CDR3 too. The V gene is TRBV5-1, the J gene TRBJ2-3; the D call may be TRBD1 or TRBD2 (5 bases each). V shed 1 base and J shed 0 bases, with 9 bases lying between them. This CDR3 has 15 residues. Germline V CDR1 and CDR2: SGHRS, YFSETQ. The DNA for the CDR3 is TGCGCCAGCAGCTTGAGGGGAGTGAGCACAGATACGCAGTATTTT. The encoded protein is CASSLRGVSTDTQYF.

The chain couples TRBV7-2 to TRBJ2-7; 8 bases align to TRBD2. The CDR3 contains 14 residues. V was pared by 1 base and J by 6 bases, with 5 bases of the junction left unmatched. CDR1 and CDR2 (germline): SGHTA, FQGNSA. The CDR3 loop reads CASSLGSGGTEQYF. In DNA form, the CDR3 reads TGTGCCAGCAGCTTAGGGTCGGGGGGGACCGAGCAGTACTTC. Together with reference TRBV7-2 and TRBJ2-7, the CDR3 gives the full variable domain: GAGVSQSPSNKVTEKGKDVELRCDPISGHTALYWYRQSLGQGLEFLIYFQGNSAPDKSGLPSDRFSAERTGGSVSTLTIQRTQQEDSAVYLCASSLGSGGTEQYFGPGTRLTVT.

V usage is TRBV5-1 and J usage is TRBJ1-3; 7 bases align to TRBD1. V lost 2 bases and J lost 0; bases outside the gene matches: 11. Germline CDR1 and CDR2: SGHRS and YFSETQ. CDR3 length: 18 residues. CDR3 coding DNA: TGCGCCAGCAGCTTAGACCCACAGGGGATAAGCTCTGGAAACACCATATATTTT. Translation gives CASSLDPQGISSGNTIYF.

V usage is TRBV2 and J usage is TRBJ2-1; TRBD1 aligns across 7 bases. Germline CDR1 is SNHLY and CDR2 is FYNNEI. V lost 6 bases and J lost 6; bases outside the gene matches: 8. The CDR3 totals 14 residues. The CDR3: CASREQGPTNEQFF. Here the CDR3 DNA reads TGTGCCAGCAGGGAACAGGGGCCAACCAATGAGCAGTTCTTC.

The chain employs TRBV7-3 and TRBJ2-3; the D call may be TRBD1 or TRBD2 (6 bases each). Germline CDR1 and CDR2: SGHTA and FQGTGA. V lost 3 bases and J 0 bases, leaving 13 bases between the germline ends. This CDR3 region has 16 residues. The CDR3 reads CASSFIGGLSTDTQYF. The CDR3 coding sequence is TGTGCCAGCAGCTTTATTGGGGGGCTGAGCACAGATACGCAGTATTTT.